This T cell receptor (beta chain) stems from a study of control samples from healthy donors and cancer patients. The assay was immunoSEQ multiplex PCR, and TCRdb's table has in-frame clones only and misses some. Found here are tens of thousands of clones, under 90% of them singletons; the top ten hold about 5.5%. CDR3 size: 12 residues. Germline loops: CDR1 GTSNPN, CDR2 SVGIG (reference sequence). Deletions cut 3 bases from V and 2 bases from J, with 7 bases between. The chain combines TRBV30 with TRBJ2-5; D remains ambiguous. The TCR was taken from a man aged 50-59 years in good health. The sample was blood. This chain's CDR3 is CAWSGRQETQYF. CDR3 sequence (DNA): TGTGCCTGGAGCGGACGGCAAGAGACCCAGTACTTC.